These T cell receptor beta chains were read from a single sample in a study of cytomegalovirus exposure and HLA in healthy donors. TCRdb keeps only in-frame clones here, not all; method: immunoSEQ multiplex PCR. Across about 99,000 clones, the top ten clones capture less than 4% of the sample. Sequenced input: PBMCs. These receptors all come from a man aged 35-49 years in good health and CMV-seronegative. Each CDR3 is given with its conserved first and last residue. A D gene is named only where the DNA matches it firmly.

CDR3 length	V gene	D gene	J gene	CDR3 protein	CDR3 DNA
14	TRBV11-2	.	TRBJ2-7	CASSLAEGWYEQYF	TGTGCCAGCAGCTTAGCCGAGGGCTGGTACGAGCAGTACTTC
14	TRBV5-1	.	TRBJ1-4	CASSLDGAGEKLFF	TGCGCCAGCAGCTTGGATGGCGCAGGTGAAAAACTGTTTTTT
14	TRBV28	TRBD2	TRBJ2-7	CASSDPGTSGLQYF	TGTGCCAGCAGTGACCCAGGGACTAGCGGATTGCAGTACTTC
16	TRBV5-1	.	TRBJ1-1	CASSYRTTDMNTEAFF	TGCGCCAGCAGCTACCGTACGACAGACATGAACACTGAAGCTTTCTTT
13	TRBV2	TRBD2	TRBJ2-3	CASGLAGTDTQYF	TGTGCCAGCGGGCTAGCGGGCACAGATACGCAGTATTTT
14	TRBV9	TRBD1	TRBJ2-7	CASSVGTAHSEQYF	TGTGCCAGCAGCGTCGGGACAGCCCACTCCGAGCAGTACTTC
15	TRBV7-9	TRBD1	TRBJ2-7	CASSDPGQGMYEQYF	TGTGCCAGCAGCGACCCGGGACAGGGGATGTACGAGCAGTACTTC
12	TRBV2	.	TRBJ1-5	CASRTPSKPQHF	TGTGCCAGCAGGACCCCTAGTAAACCCCAGCATTTT
17	TRBV9	TRBD1	TRBJ2-1	CASSVGSGQGGYNEQFF	TGTGCCAGCAGCGTAGGCTCCGGACAGGGGGGATACAATGAGCAGTTCTTC
13	TRBV15	.	TRBJ2-5	CATSRDPRETQYF	TGTGCCACCAGCAGAGATCCCCGGGAGACCCAGTACTTC
16	TRBV5-1	TRBD2	TRBJ2-1	CASSLAASGESGEQFF	TGCGCCAGCAGCTTGGCCGCTAGCGGAGAATCGGGTGAGCAGTTCTTC
17	TRBV5-4	.	TRBJ1-1	CASSLINRRTLNTEAFF	TGTGCCAGCAGCTTGATTAACAGGCGAACGTTAAACACTGAAGCTTTCTTT
14	TRBV6-6	.	TRBJ1-1	CASSYPGMNTEAFF	TGTGCCAGCAGTTACCCAGGAATGAACACTGAAGCTTTCTTT
15	TRBV9	.	TRBJ1-6	CASSVEGTRGSPLHF	TGTGCCAGCAGCGTAGAAGGCACCCGGGGTTCACCCCTCCACTTT
16	TRBV7-2	TRBD2	TRBJ2-1	CASSKGTALAGAEQFF	TGTGCCAGCAGCAAAGGGACAGCTCTAGCGGGGGCTGAGCAGTTCTTC
15	TRBV7-6	.	TRBJ2-7	CASSPMGQFGGEQYF	TGTGCCAGCAGCCCCATGGGGCAGTTCGGGGGCGAGCAGTACTTC
16	TRBV10-3	.	TRBJ1-5	CAISETGTGSNQPQHF	TGTGCCATCAGTGAAACAGGGACGGGTAGCAATCAGCCCCAGCATTTT
17	TRBV28	TRBD2	TRBJ2-5	CASRQGLAGLEQETQYF	TGTGCCAGCAGACAGGGGCTAGCGGGACTTGAACAAGAGACCCAGTACTTC
13	TRBV7-9	.	TRBJ2-3	CASSFRETDTQYF	TGTGCCAGCAGCTTCCGGGAGACTGATACGCAGTATTTT
15	TRBV30	TRBD2	TRBJ2-1	CAWSPGLAGGPEQFF	TGTGCCTGGAGTCCTGGGCTAGCGGGAGGGCCTGAGCAGTTCTTC
13	TRBV29-1	TRBD1	TRBJ2-7	CSVIQRQGYEQYF	TGCAGCGTTATCCAGAGACAGGGCTACGAGCAGTACTTC
15	TRBV19	TRBD1	TRBJ1-1	CASTDRGKLGTEAFF	TGTGCCAGTACGGACAGGGGGAAGTTGGGCACTGAAGCTTTCTTT
18	TRBV7-6	TRBD2	TRBJ2-3	CASSTGLAGGSSTDTQYF	TGTGCCAGCAGCACGGGACTAGCGGGAGGGTCTAGCACAGATACGCAGTATTTT
13	TRBV7-2	.	TRBJ1-2	CASSSQGNYGYTF	TGTGCCAGCAGCTCACAGGGTAACTATGGCTACACCTTC
12	TRBV10-3	.	TRBJ1-1	CAISDSGIGAFF	TGTGCCATCAGTGATTCAGGGATTGGAGCTTTCTTT
14	TRBV9	.	TRBJ2-3	CASSQVSATDTQYF	TGTGCCAGCAGCCAGGTTTCGGCCACAGATACGCAGTATTTT
14	TRBV6-5	.	TRBJ1-2	CASSSIDRGYGYTF	TGTGCCAGCAGTTCCATTGACCGAGGCTATGGCTACACCTTC
15	TRBV11-2	TRBD1	TRBJ2-3	CASGVRQGLTDTQYF	TGTGCCAGCGGCGTTAGACAGGGGCTGACAGATACGCAGTATTTT
15	TRBV15	.	TRBJ1-4	CATSRGTGVGEKLFF	TGTGCCACCAGCAGAGGTACAGGAGTCGGTGAAAAACTGTTTTTT
15	TRBV4-1	TRBD1	TRBJ1-5	CASSPTGDPNQPQHF	TGCGCCAGCAGTCCTACAGGGGACCCCAATCAGCCCCAGCATTTT
15	TRBV6-1	TRBD1	TRBJ1-2	CASSDRDRSNYGYTF	TGTGCCAGCAGTGACCGGGACAGATCTAACTATGGCTACACCTTC
17	TRBV19	.	TRBJ2-1	CASSTTFVGPSHNEQFF	TGTGCCAGTAGTACTACCTTCGTGGGCCCATCACACAATGAGCAGTTCTTC
14	TRBV11-3	TRBD2	TRBJ2-3	CASSFGTSGVTQYF	TGTGCCAGCAGCTTCGGGACTAGCGGGGTTACGCAGTATTTT
17	TRBV14	TRBD2	TRBJ2-3	CASSLLGTSGASDTQYF	TGTGCCAGCAGCCTCCTAGGGACTAGCGGGGCATCAGATACGCAGTATTTT
15	TRBV7-9	TRBD1	TRBJ2-7	CTSTLGQGATYEQYF	TGTACCAGCACCCTTGGACAGGGCGCAACCTACGAGCAGTACTTC
13	TRBV6-5	.	TRBJ1-1	CASSYSSVNEAFF	TGTGCCAGCAGTTACTCGTCTGTAAATGAAGCTTTCTTT
19	TRBV27	TRBD2	TRBJ2-3	CASSFSSASGSRSTDTQYF	TGTGCCAGCAGTTTTTCGTCGGCTAGCGGGAGTCGCAGCACAGATACGCAGTATTTT
16	TRBV7-6	.	TRBJ2-1	CASSLAAGRAYNEQFF	TGTGCCAGCAGCTTAGCAGCGGGCAGAGCCTACAATGAGCAGTTCTTC
19	TRBV5-6	TRBD1	TRBJ2-5	CASSLLVGGDRADQETQYF	TGTGCCAGCAGCTTGTTGGTGGGGGGGGACAGGGCCGACCAAGAGACCCAGTACTTC
15	TRBV11-2	TRBD2	TRBJ2-3	CASSKGAGGTDTQYF	TGTGCCAGCAGCAAAGGGGCGGGGGGGACAGATACGCAGTATTTT
14	TRBV5-5	.	TRBJ1-4	CASSSLATNEKLFF	TGTGCCAGCAGCTCCTTAGCAACTAATGAAAAACTGTTTTTT
15	TRBV13	.	TRBJ1-6	CASSLGDRVNSPLHF	TGTGCCAGCAGCTTAGGGGACAGAGTAAATTCACCCCTCCACTTT
15	TRBV27	TRBD1	TRBJ1-1	CASSLAGGRNTEAFF	TGTGCCAGCAGTTTGGCAGGGGGCAGGAACACTGAAGCTTTCTTT
21	TRBV7-8	TRBD2	TRBJ2-1	CASRPSPGGTLLYHPYNEQFF	TGTGCCAGCAGACCGAGTCCGGGGGGGACCTTGCTCTACCACCCCTACAATGAGCAGTTCTTC
14	TRBV5-4	TRBD1	TRBJ2-7	CASSTGTGFDERYF	TGTGCCAGCAGTACCGGGACAGGGTTCGACGAGCGGTACTTC
15	TRBV5-1	TRBD2	TRBJ2-3	CASSSRGGVTDTQYF	TGCGCCAGCAGCTCACGGGGGGGGGTCACAGATACGCAGTATTTT
16	TRBV7-2	.	TRBJ2-3	CASSAPMAGKADTQYF	TGTGCCAGCAGCGCCCCCATGGCGGGGAAGGCAGATACGCAGTATTTT
12	TRBV2	TRBD1	TRBJ2-3	CASGQDTDTQYF	TGTGCCAGTGGACAGGACACAGATACGCAGTATTTT
15	TRBV15	.	TRBJ2-7	CATSRAGGTSYEQYF	TGTGCCACCAGCAGAGCCGGCGGGACTTCCTACGAGCAGTACTTC
16	TRBV7-8	.	TRBJ1-2	CASSLGLGTSNYGYTF	TGTGCCAGCAGCTTAGGACTGGGGACATCGAACTATGGCTACACCTTC
16	TRBV5-1	TRBD2	TRBJ2-1	CASSLASGSNGGEQFF	TGCGCCAGCAGCTTGGCTAGCGGGAGCAACGGTGGAGAGCAGTTCTTC
14	TRBV7-8	TRBD1	TRBJ1-5	CASSLGTGNQPQHF	TGTGCCAGCAGCTTAGGGACAGGGAATCAGCCCCAGCATTTT
18	TRBV28	TRBD1	TRBJ1-4	CASSFLAGQGPGGEKLFF	TGTGCCAGCAGTTTTCTAGCCGGACAGGGGCCTGGGGGTGAAAAACTGTTTTTT
17	TRBV13	TRBD2	TRBJ2-5	CASSLGRSGRARETQYF	TGTGCCAGCAGCTTAGGCCGGAGCGGGAGGGCCCGTGAGACCCAGTACTTC
12	TRBV5-6	.	TRBJ2-7	CASSLTSYEQYF	TGTGCCAGCAGCCTGACTAGTTACGAGCAGTACTTC
21	TRBV15	.	TRBJ1-5	CATSRDGIIQRLITSNQPQHF	TGTGCCACCAGCAGAGATGGGATAATTCAGAGACTAATAACTAGCAATCAGCCCCAGCATTTT
15	TRBV6-1	.	TRBJ2-2	CASSEYSRLVGELFF	TGTGCCAGCAGTGAATATAGCAGATTGGTCGGGGAGCTGTTTTTT